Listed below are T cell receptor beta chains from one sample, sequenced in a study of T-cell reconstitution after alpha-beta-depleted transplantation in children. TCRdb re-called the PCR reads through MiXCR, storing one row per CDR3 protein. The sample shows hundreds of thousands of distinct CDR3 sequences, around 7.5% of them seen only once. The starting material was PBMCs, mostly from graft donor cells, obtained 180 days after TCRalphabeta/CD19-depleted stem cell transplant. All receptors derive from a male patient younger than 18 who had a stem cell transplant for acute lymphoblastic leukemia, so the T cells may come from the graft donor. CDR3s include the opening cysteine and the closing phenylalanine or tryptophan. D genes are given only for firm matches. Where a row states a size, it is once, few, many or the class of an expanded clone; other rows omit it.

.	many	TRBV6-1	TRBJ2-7	TGTGCCAGCAGTGAAAGGACATCGAACACTTACGAGCAGTACTTC	CASSERTSNTYEQYF
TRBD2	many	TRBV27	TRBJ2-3	TGTGCCAGCAGTACCCTTTGGAGCGGGAGAACTACGCAGTATTTT	CASSTLWSGRTTQYF
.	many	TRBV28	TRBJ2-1	.	CASSSSGQLNNEQFF
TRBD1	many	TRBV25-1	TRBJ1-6	TGTGCCAGCAGTGCCCACAGGGGGCAGGGTTCACCCCTCCACTTT	CASSAHRGQGSPLHF
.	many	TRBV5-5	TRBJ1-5	TGTGCCAGCAGCATTGGGGCGAGCGTCAATCAGCCCCAGCATTTT	CASSIGASVNQPQHF
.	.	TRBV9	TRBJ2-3	TGTGCCAGCAGCGCTGACAGAATCGCAGATACGCAGTATTTT	CASSADRIADTQYF
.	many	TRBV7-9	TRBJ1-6	TGTGCCAGCAGCTTCCGACCGGGGGTGGATTCACCCCTCCACTTT	CASSFRPGVDSPLHF
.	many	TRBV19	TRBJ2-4	TGTGCCAGTAGTAAACCTACAGGGATTATTCAGTACTTC	CASSKPTGIIQYF
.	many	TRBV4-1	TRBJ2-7	TGCGCCAGCAGCCTCACCGGGACACCGACCTACGAGCAGTACTTC	CASSLTGTPTYEQYF
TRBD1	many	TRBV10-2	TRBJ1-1	TGCGCCAGCCGGTTCGGGACAGGGGGAAACACTGAAGCTTTCTTT	CASRFGTGGNTEAFF
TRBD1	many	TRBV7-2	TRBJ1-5	TGTGCCAGCAGCTTAGAGGGGACAGTCAATCAGCCCCAGCATTTT	CASSLEGTVNQPQHF
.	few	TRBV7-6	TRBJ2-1	TGTGCCAGCAGCTTAGCGGGGAGGTTTCACAATGAGCAGTTCTTC	CASSLAGRFHNEQFF
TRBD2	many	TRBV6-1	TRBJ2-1	TGTGCCAGCAGAAGAGGGATGGGGACTAGCGGGAGTAATGAGCAGTTCTTC	CASRRGMGTSGSNEQFF
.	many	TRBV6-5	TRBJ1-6	TGTGCCAGCAGTTACTCGAGGAACCCGGCTCCAGGATCACCCCTCCACTTT	CASSYSRNPAPGSPLHF
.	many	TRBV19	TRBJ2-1	TGTGCCAGTACGCGGGGGCCCTGGGACGAGCAGTTCTTC	CASTRGPWDEQFF
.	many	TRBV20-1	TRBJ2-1	TGCAGTGCTAGAGATCTAAGGGGAAATGAGCAGTTCTTC	CSARDLRGNEQFF
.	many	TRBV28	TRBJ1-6	TGTGCCAGCAGTTTATCGGGAAATTCACCCCTCCACTTT	CASSLSGNSPLHF
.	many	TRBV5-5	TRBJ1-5	TGTGCCAGCAGCCTAGAGGGGCGCAATCAGCCCCAGCATTTT	CASSLEGRNQPQHF
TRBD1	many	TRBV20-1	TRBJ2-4	TGCAGTGCTGTGACAGGGTACGGCATTCAGTACTTC	CSAVTGYGIQYF
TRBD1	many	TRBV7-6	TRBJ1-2	TGTGCCAGCAGCGGGACAGATAACTATGGCTACACCTTC	CASSGTDNYGYTF
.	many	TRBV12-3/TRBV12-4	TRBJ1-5	TGTGCCAGCAGTTTATTGGGGGAGATAAATCAGCCCCAGCATTTT	CASSLLGEINQPQHF
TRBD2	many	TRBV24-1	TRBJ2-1	TGTGCCACCAGTGACTCCTGGACTAGCTCCTACAATGAGCAGTTCTTC	CATSDSWTSSYNEQFF
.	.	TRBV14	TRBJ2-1	TGTGCCAGCAGCCATTGGACTTCCTCCTACAATGAGCAGTTCTTC	CASSHWTSSYNEQFF
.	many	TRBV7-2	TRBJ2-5	TGTGCCAGCAGCCCCGAAGGAGTCCCCCCAGAGACCCAGTACTTC	CASSPEGVPPETQYF